Each of the 24 T cell receptor beta chains below was sequenced from the same sample in a study of CD8+CD57+ T cells in acquired aplastic anemia. Researchers used genomic DNA as the template to profile TCR beta VDJ and CDR3. TCRdb reprocessed the reads via MiXCR and lists one record per CDR3 protein. In the table there are about 160,000 distinct CDR3 sequences, less than 60% of which are singletons. Selection for sequencing was limited to patients who had shown CD8+CD57+ cell expansion by flow cytometry. Sample: sorted CD4+, CD8+, or CD8+CD57+ T cells (not recorded which) from PBMCs. The receptors were gathered from a human donor with aplastic anemia.

In its sample, this clonotype was seen many times. As DNA, the CDR3 is TGCAGTGCTAGAGAATCCAGCTACAATGAGCAGTTCTTC. This sequence encodes CSARESSYNEQFF. V is TRBV20-1 and J is TRBJ2-1; no clear D gene. The CDR3 runs to 13 residues. CDR1 DFQATT and CDR2 SNEGSKA come from the germline V gene (reference sequence). Between the trimmed V and J ends, which lost 0 bases and 3 bases, there was a span of 6 bases.

This chain connects TRBV10-3 to TRBJ2-7; D uncertain. The germline V gene encodes CDR1 ENHRY and CDR2 SYGVKD. The V and J ends lost 4 bases and 3 bases respectively, with 13 bases between them. The CDR3 loop spans 14 amino acids. The CDR3 coding sequence is TGTGCCATCAGTGGATCAACAGATTACTACGAGCAGTACTTC. This codes for CAISGSTDYYEQYF.

The J gene is TRBJ1-2, the V gene TRBV5-1, with D possibly being TRBD1 (6 bases). The V and J ends lost 0 bases and 6 bases respectively, with 9 bases between them. CDR1 SGHRS and CDR2 YFSETQ come from the germline V gene. The CDR3 has 13 residues. CDR3 loop: CASSLVSGDGYTF. CDR3 bases: TGCGCCAGCAGCTTGGTCTCAGGGGATGGCTACACCTTC.

The V gene is TRBV2, the J gene TRBJ2-3; TRBD1 is a possible D gene (6 bases). Germline V lookup: CDR1 SNHLY, CDR2 FYNNEI. CDR3 size: 15 residues. Trimming stripped 5 bases from V and 0 bases from J, with 12 bases between. The CDR3 loop reads CASSTGTPSTDTQYF. CDR3 nucleotides: TGTGCCAGCAGTACCGGGACACCCAGCACAGATACGCAGTATTTT.

This clonotype was detected once. This rearrangement joins TRBV19 to TRBJ2-5, with 14 bases lining up with TRBD2. J lost 6 bases, V lost 5 bases, and 5 bases had no gene match. Germline-derived CDR1 and CDR2 are LNHDA and SQIVND (reference sequence). The CDR3 covers 15 residues. CDR3 nucleotides: TGTGCCAGTAGTCCGGGACTAGCGGGGGAACAGACCCAGTACTTC. This encodes CASSPGLAGEQTQYF.

The chain links TRBV7-9 to TRBJ1-1; D gene uncertain. CDR1 is SEHNR and CDR2 is FQNEAQ in the germline V gene (reference sequence). V was cut by 5 bases and J by 8 bases, with 12 bases left in between. CDR3 length: 12 amino acids. CDR3 region: CASSPPGVEAFF. The CDR3 DNA reads as TGTGCCAGCAGCCCCCCCGGGGTCGAAGCTTTCTTT.

The V call is TRBV19, the J call TRBJ1-5, with 7 bases identical to TRBD1. Germline CDR1 is LNHDA and CDR2 is SQIVND (reference sequence). J gave up 6 bases and V 10 bases, and 9 bases lay outside the gene matches. The CDR3 runs 13 residues. As DNA, the CDR3 is TGTGCCACCCAGGGACAGACGCGTCAGCCCCAGCATTTT. It codes for CATQGQTRQPQHF.

This clonotype was observed a few times. V and J are TRBV19 and TRBJ1-1; D might be TRBD1 (6 bases). CDR3 length: 12 residues. V was cut by 10 bases and J by 5 bases, with 14 bases left in between. The V gene's germline CDR1 is LNHDA and CDR2 SQIVND (reference sequence). The CDR3 DNA is TGTGCCACGGGACATTGGGGTACTGAAGCTTTCTTT. Its protein product is CATGHWGTEAFF.

The genes are TRBV24-1 and TRBJ1-1; D unclear. CDR1 is KGHDR and CDR2 is SFDVKD in the germline V gene. V was trimmed by 3 bases and J by 7 bases, leaving 11 bases between them. The CDR3 consists of 13 residues. DNA for the CDR3: TGTGCCACCAGTGATCACAAAGTGGGTGAAGCTTTCTTT. The encoded protein is CATSDHKVGEAFF.

As concerns this clonotype: The CDR3 does not end in the conserved phenylalanine or tryptophan, so this is likely a read error. The chain carries TRBV20-1 and TRBJ2-7, with D unresolved. There are 13 residues in the CDR3. Germline CDR1 DFQATT, CDR2 SNEGSKA (reference sequence). Between the trimmed V and J ends, which lost 6 bases and 7 bases, there was a span of 19 bases. CDR3 sequence: CSALFPAALEQYS. The CDR3 bases are TGCAGTGCCCTATTTCCTGCAGCCCTAGAGCAGTACTCC.

The chain combines TRBV19 with TRBJ2-5, with 9 bases that match TRBD1. The CDR3 is made up of 18 amino acids. V trimming: 3 bases; J trimming: 4 bases; junction bases outside the gene matches: 15. From germline, CDR1 is LNHDA and CDR2 SQIVND (reference sequence). CDR3 protein: CASSISHGQGRHAETQYF. For the CDR3, the DNA is TGTGCCAGTAGTATTAGTCACGGACAGGGGCGACATGCAGAGACCCAGTACTTC.

V is TRBV6-1 and J is TRBJ2-6; no clear D gene. The V and J ends lost 4 bases and 0 bases respectively, with 7 bases between them. The CDR3 is made up of 15 amino acids. The germline CDR1 and CDR2 sequences are MNHNS and SASEGT. The CDR3 reads CASSGRASGANVLTF. The CDR3 nucleotides are TGTGCCAGCAGTGGTAGGGCCTCTGGGGCCAACGTCCTGACTTTC.

This sequence joins TRBV11-2 and TRBJ1-1, with 9 bases lining up with TRBD1. The CDR3 length is 18 residues. CDR1 SGHAT and CDR2 FQNNGV come from the germline V gene. The J segment lost 2 bases and the V segment lost 1 base, leaving 11 bases of the junction unmatched. CDR3: CASSLGGTGRTGNTEAFF. The CDR3 DNA reads TGTGCCAGCAGCTTAGGTGGGACAGGGCGAACGGGTAACACTGAAGCTTTCTTT.

CDR3: CASSQVVPYEQYF. The CDR3, as DNA: TGTGCCAGCAGCCAAGTCGTTCCCTACGAGCAGTACTTC. V and J are TRBV7-9 and TRBJ2-7; D gene uncertain. The CDR3 loop spans 13 amino acids. Trimming cost V 5 bases and J 2 bases, with 10 bases left between them. Per the germline V gene, CDR1 is SEHNR and CDR2 is FQNEAQ (reference sequence).

This CDR3 reads CASSIRQNPYEQYF. CDR3 DNA sequence: TGTGCCAGTAGTATACGGCAGAACCCCTACGAGCAGTACTTC. The gene calls are TRBV19 and TRBJ2-7; no definite D call. Germline assignment: CDR1 LNHDA and CDR2 SQIVND (reference sequence). Trimming removed 2 bases from V and 2 bases from J, with 10 bases in between. The CDR3 length is 14 residues.

This clonotype appeared many times. The V gene is TRBV19, the J gene TRBJ2-3, with D possibly being TRBD1 (6 bases). CDR1 and CDR2 from the germline V gene are LNHDA and SQIVND (reference sequence). V was trimmed by 7 bases and J by 1 base, leaving 15 bases between them. The CDR3 extends over 15 amino acids. The DNA for the CDR3 is TGTGCCAGTACGCCCCCAGGGGCCGGCACAGATACGCAGTATTTT. It specifies CASTPPGAGTDTQYF.

Only a few counts were recorded for this clonotype. This may stem from a read error, because a much larger clone lies one nucleotide away. The V gene is TRBV6-1, the J gene TRBJ2-1; D remains unclear. Trimming left V 1 base short and J 12 bases short, with 19 bases between. CDR1 is MNHNS, CDR2 SASEGT, per germline. The CDR3 sequence is 15 residues long. CDR3 bases: TGTGCCAGCAGTGAAGGGCAAGCCCATTGGGGTGGGCAGTTCTTC. Translating gives CASSEGQAHWGGQFF.

The DNA of the CDR3 is TGTGCCAGCAGTGCTTCTCGTCGCGGGACTAGCGGGGGATACGAGCAGTACTTC. Translation gives CASSASRRGTSGGYEQYF. The chain couples TRBV25-1 to TRBJ2-7; 14 bases agree with TRBD2. J lost 4 bases, V lost 4 bases, and 12 bases had no gene match. Per the germline V gene, CDR1 is MGHDK and CDR2 is SYGVNS. This CDR3 region has 18 residues.

This clonotype was seen at least ten times. J is TRBJ1-5 and V is TRBV7-2; perhaps TRBD1 as D (5 bases). Trimming took off 5 bases at V and 2 bases at J, with 10 bases between the two ends. The germline gives CDR1 SGHTA, CDR2 FQGNSA. The CDR3 covers 14 residues. This CDR3 is CASSPRGGNQPQHF. The CDR3 coding sequence is TGTGCCAGCAGCCCCCGGGGGGGCAATCAGCCCCAGCATTTT.

This clonotype was detected ten times or more. This chain uses TRBV9 with TRBJ2-5; D might be TRBD1 (6 bases). The CDR3 length is 15 residues. V was clipped by 0 bases and J by 2 bases, with 11 bases between them. Germline loops: CDR1 SGDLS, CDR2 YYNGEE. The CDR3 coding sequence is TGTGCCAGCAGCGTAGGGGGGCAGTTACAAGAGACCCAGTACTTC. Protein product: CASSVGGQLQETQYF.

This clonotype was counted at least ten times. The chain has TRBV5-1 and TRBJ2-3, with 7 nucleotides matching TRBD1. This CDR3 contains 16 residues. Germline V gene data show CDR1 as SGHRS and CDR2 as YFSETQ. Losses at the gene ends were 3 bases for V and 3 bases for J; bases not matched to a gene: 10. The CDR3 spells CASSSGLGTETDTQYF. Written as DNA, the CDR3 is TGCGCCAGCAGCTCTGGTCTCGGGACAGAGACAGATACGCAGTATTTT.

For the CDR3, the DNA is TGTGCCAGCAGCTCTCTAGCGGGAGCGCCAGATACGCAGTATTTT. This gives the protein CASSSLAGAPDTQYF. This rearrangement joins TRBV11-2 to TRBJ2-3; 10 positions agree with TRBD2. The germline V gene encodes CDR1 SGHAT and CDR2 FQNNGV. V dropped 4 bases and J dropped 4; count of bases not matched to a gene: 5. CDR3 size: 15 residues.

This clonotype appeared many times. The chain joins TRBV20-1 to TRBJ2-7; a possible D gene is TRBD1 (6 bases). The CDR3 is 13 residues long. V lost 4 bases, J lost 0 bases, and 10 bases lay in between. Per the germline V gene, CDR1 is DFQATT and CDR2 is SNEGSKA (reference sequence). DNA for the CDR3: TGCAGTGCTACCGTGGACAGCTCCTACGAGCAGTACTTC. This translates into CSATVDSSYEQYF.

This clonotype was observed a handful of times. The gene calls are TRBV28 and TRBJ2-1; D uncertain. The CDR3 sequence is 14 residues long. The germline V gene encodes CDR1 MDHEN and CDR2 SYDVKM. With 8 bases removed from V and 0 bases from J, the gap between germline ends came to 11 bases. CDR3 bases: TGTGCCAGCGGTCAGGAAAGCTCCTACAATGAGCAGTTCTTC. Its protein is CASGQESSYNEQFF.